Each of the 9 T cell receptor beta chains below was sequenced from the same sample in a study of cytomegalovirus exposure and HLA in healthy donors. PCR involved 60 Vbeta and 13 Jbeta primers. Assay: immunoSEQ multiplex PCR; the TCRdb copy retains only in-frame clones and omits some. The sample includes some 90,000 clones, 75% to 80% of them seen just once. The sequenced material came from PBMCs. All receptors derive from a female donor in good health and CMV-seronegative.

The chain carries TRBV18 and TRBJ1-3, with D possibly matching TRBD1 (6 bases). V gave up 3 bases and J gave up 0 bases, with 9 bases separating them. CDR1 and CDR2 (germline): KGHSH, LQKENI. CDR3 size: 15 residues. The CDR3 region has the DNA TGTGCCAGCTCACCTAGACAGGTCTCTGGAAACACCATATATTTT. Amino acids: CASSPRQVSGNTIYF.

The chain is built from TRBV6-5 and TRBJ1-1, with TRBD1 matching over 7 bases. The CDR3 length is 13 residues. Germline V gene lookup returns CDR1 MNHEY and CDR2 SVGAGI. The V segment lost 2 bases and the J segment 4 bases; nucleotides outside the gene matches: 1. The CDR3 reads CASSYTGATEAFF. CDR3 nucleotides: TGTGCCAGCAGTTACACAGGGGCCACTGAAGCTTTCTTT.

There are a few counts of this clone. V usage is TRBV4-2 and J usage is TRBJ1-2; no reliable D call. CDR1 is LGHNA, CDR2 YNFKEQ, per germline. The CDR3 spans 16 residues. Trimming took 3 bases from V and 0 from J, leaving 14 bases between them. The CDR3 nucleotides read TGTGCCAGCAGCCAGGTCGGGGAATACCCTAACTATGGCTACACCTTC. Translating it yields CASSQVGEYPNYGYTF.

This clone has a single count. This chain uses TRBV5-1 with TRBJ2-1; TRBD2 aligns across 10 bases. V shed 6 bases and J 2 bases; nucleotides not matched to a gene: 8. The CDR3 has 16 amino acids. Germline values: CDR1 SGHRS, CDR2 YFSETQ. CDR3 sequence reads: CASTWTSGGAYNEQFF. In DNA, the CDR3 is TGCGCCAGCACCTGGACTAGCGGAGGGGCCTACAATGAGCAGTTCTTC.

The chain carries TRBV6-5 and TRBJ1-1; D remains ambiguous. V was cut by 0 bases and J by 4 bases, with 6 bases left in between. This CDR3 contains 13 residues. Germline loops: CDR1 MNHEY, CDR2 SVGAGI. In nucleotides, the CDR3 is TGTGCCAGCAGTTACTCCACGGGCACTGAAGCTTTCTTT. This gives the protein CASSYSTGTEAFF.

CDR3 sequence (DNA): TGTGCCAGCAGCCTTGGGACAGCAACTAATGAAAAACTGTTTTTT. Protein sequence: CASSLGTATNEKLFF. The chain joins TRBV2 to TRBJ1-4; 7 bases fit TRBD1. The V segment lost 6 bases and the J segment 0 bases; nucleotides outside the gene matches: 4. CDR3 length equals 15 residues. Germline CDR1 is SNHLY and CDR2 is FYNNEI.

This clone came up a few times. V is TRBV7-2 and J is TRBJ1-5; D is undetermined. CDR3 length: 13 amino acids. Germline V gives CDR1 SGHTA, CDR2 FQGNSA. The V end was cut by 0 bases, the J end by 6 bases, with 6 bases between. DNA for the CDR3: TGTGCCAGCAGCTTAGCTCCAGGTCAGCCCCAGCATTTT. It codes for CASSLAPGQPQHF.

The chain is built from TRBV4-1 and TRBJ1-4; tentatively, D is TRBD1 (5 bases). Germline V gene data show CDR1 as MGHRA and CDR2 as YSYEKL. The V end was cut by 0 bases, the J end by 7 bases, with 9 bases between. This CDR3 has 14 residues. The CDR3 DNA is TGCGCCAGCAGCCAAGAGGGGCTGAGTGAAAAACTGTTTTTT. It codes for CASSQEGLSEKLFF.

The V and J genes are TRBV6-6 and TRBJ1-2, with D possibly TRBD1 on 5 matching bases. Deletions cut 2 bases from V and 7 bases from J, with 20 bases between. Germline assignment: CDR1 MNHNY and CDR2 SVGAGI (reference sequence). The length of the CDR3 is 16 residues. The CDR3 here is CASSYTPGLGSGGYTF. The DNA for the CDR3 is TGTGCCAGCAGTTACACTCCGGGACTGGGTTCCGGTGGCTACACCTTC.